This T cell receptor beta chain was identified in a study of blood T cells in healthy people across ages. Study-wide points: Donor CMV status, an unknown factor, possibly confounded changes in expanded clonotypes.

For the second PCR, which ran for about 7 to 11 cycles, a sample-barcoded 5' primer and a J-beta primer mix were used. TCRdb redid the calling of the 5' RACE reads with MiXCR, one entry per CDR3 protein. Seen here are about 970,000 distinct CDR3 sequences, 45% to 60% observed once, and the top ten hold around 21%. The sample providers were healthy Caucasian people from Russia, aged roughly 6 to 95. This clonotype came up once. Its antigen is unidentified. The CDR3 consists of 11 residues. Per germline, CDR1 MNHEY and CDR2 SVGEGT. The V gene is TRBV6-2 or TRBV6-3, the J gene TRBJ2-5; D gene unclear. TRBJ2-7 explains the end of the DNA better; the J call may be wrong. Sequencing input: blood. This sequence originates from a woman aged 60-75 years in good health. The CDR3, as DNA: TGTGCCAGCAGAAAAATTAGCGAGCAGTACTTC. Encoded protein: CASRKISEQYF.